The rows below give T cell receptor beta chains drawn from one sample of a study of beta chain features in type 1 diabetes. Assay used: immunoSEQ multiplex PCR; TCRdb lists only in-frame clones, some missing. This table holds roughly 130,000 clones, about 16% found once. Source material: central memory CD4+ T cells from blood. The receptors originated from a man younger than 40 with type 1 diabetes. The CDR3 runs from the conserved cysteine through the conserved F or W. Each record gives: clone size, V gene, D gene, J gene, CDR3 protein, CDR3 DNA. A D gene is named only where the DNA matches it firmly. Expanded clones are given a class, and other clones once, few, many or no size at all.

clone size: -
V gene: TRBV9
D gene: -
J gene: TRBJ2-7
CDR3 protein: CASSVEQVTYEQYF
CDR3 DNA: TGTGCCAGCAGCGTAGAACAGGTGACCTACGAGCAGTACTTC

clone size: -
V gene: TRBV9
D gene: TRBD1
J gene: TRBJ2-1
CDR3 protein: CASSVGQGSYNEQFF
CDR3 DNA: TGTGCCAGCAGTGTGGGACAGGGCTCCTACAATGAGCAGTTCTTC

clone size: -
V gene: TRBV2
D gene: -
J gene: TRBJ2-6
CDR3 protein: CASSVTGSGANVLTF
CDR3 DNA: TGTGCCAGCAGTGTAACAGGGTCTGGGGCCAACGTCCTGACTTTC

clone size: -
V gene: TRBV29-1
D gene: -
J gene: TRBJ1-5
CDR3 protein: CSVGERYNQPQHF
CDR3 DNA: TGCAGCGTTGGAGAAAGGTATAATCAGCCCCAGCATTTT

clone size: -
V gene: TRBV18
D gene: TRBD1
J gene: TRBJ1-2
CDR3 protein: CASSKDREYGYTF
CDR3 DNA: TGTGCCAGCTCCAAGGACAGGGAATATGGCTACACCTTC

clone size: few
V gene: TRBV7-2
D gene: -
J gene: TRBJ2-5
CDR3 protein: CASSFGLGETQYF
CDR3 DNA: TGTGCCAGCAGCTTCGGCCTGGGGGAGACCCAGTACTTC

clone size: -
V gene: TRBV5-4
D gene: -
J gene: TRBJ2-1
CDR3 protein: CASSSGTLYNEQFF
CDR3 DNA: TGTGCCAGCAGCTCGGGGACTCTATACAATGAGCAGTTCTTC

clone size: few
V gene: TRBV11-2
D gene: -
J gene: TRBJ1-4
CDR3 protein: CASSLWVLANEKLFF
CDR3 DNA: TGTGCCAGCAGCTTGTGGGTTCTGGCTAATGAAAAACTGTTTTTT

clone size: -
V gene: TRBV7-3
D gene: -
J gene: TRBJ2-3
CDR3 protein: CASSPGGAADTQYF
CDR3 DNA: TGTGCCAGCAGCCCCGGGGGTGCCGCAGATACGCAGTATTTT

clone size: few
V gene: TRBV9
D gene: TRBD1
J gene: TRBJ2-5
CDR3 protein: CASSRDRGGETQYF
CDR3 DNA: TGTGCCAGCAGCCGGGACAGGGGAGGGGAGACCCAGTACTTC

clone size: -
V gene: TRBV6-5
D gene: TRBD1
J gene: TRBJ2-3
CDR3 protein: CASRRQGTDTQYF
CDR3 DNA: TGTGCCAGCAGGCGACAGGGAACAGATACGCAGTATTTT

clone size: few
V gene: TRBV18
D gene: TRBD1
J gene: TRBJ2-7
CDR3 protein: CASSRDSSSYEQYF
CDR3 DNA: TGTGCCAGCTCCCGGGACAGTAGCTCCTACGAGCAGTACTTC

clone size: few
V gene: TRBV29-1
D gene: -
J gene: TRBJ2-5
CDR3 protein: CSVEEASGTQYF
CDR3 DNA: TGCAGCGTTGAGGAGGCTTCTGGGACCCAGTACTTC

clone size: few
V gene: TRBV14
D gene: TRBD2
J gene: TRBJ2-3
CDR3 protein: CASSQVSAGLDTQYF
CDR3 DNA: TGTGCCAGCAGCCAAGTTTCAGCGGGGTTAGATACGCAGTATTTT

clone size: -
V gene: TRBV9
D gene: -
J gene: TRBJ2-2
CDR3 protein: CASSVGGLQNTGELFF
CDR3 DNA: TGTGCCAGCAGCGTAGGAGGACTCCAGAACACCGGGGAGCTGTTTTTT

clone size: -
V gene: TRBV7-2
D gene: -
J gene: TRBJ2-1
CDR3 protein: CASSSSHNEQFF
CDR3 DNA: TGTGCCAGCAGCTCGTCCCACAATGAGCAGTTCTTC

clone size: few
V gene: TRBV6-5
D gene: TRBD1
J gene: TRBJ2-2
CDR3 protein: CASRKQGTGELFF
CDR3 DNA: TGTGCCAGCAGAAAACAGGGGACCGGGGAGCTGTTTTTT

clone size: -
V gene: TRBV5-6
D gene: -
J gene: TRBJ2-7
CDR3 protein: CASSRIMVSSYEQYF
CDR3 DNA: TGTGCCAGCAGCCGTATAATGGTTAGCTCCTACGAGCAGTACTTC

clone size: -
V gene: TRBV5-6
D gene: -
J gene: TRBJ2-3
CDR3 protein: CASSLGSDTQYF
CDR3 DNA: TGTGCCAGCAGCCTTGGGTCAGATACGCAGTATTTT

clone size: -
V gene: TRBV29-1
D gene: -
J gene: TRBJ2-7
CDR3 protein: CSVVTDKWYEQYF
CDR3 DNA: TGCAGCGTTGTTACGGACAAATGGTACGAGCAGTACTTC

clone size: -
V gene: TRBV6-5
D gene: TRBD2
J gene: TRBJ2-3
CDR3 protein: CASSPGLVGTDTQYF
CDR3 DNA: TGTGCCAGCAGCCCTGGACTAGTGGGCACAGATACGCAGTATTTT

clone size: few
V gene: TRBV2
D gene: -
J gene: TRBJ2-7
CDR3 protein: CASRQGPGGEQYF
CDR3 DNA: TGTGCCAGCAGGCAGGGGCCTGGTGGGGAGCAGTACTTC

clone size: few
V gene: TRBV29-1
D gene: -
J gene: TRBJ1-5
CDR3 protein: CSVDGGVGQPQHF
CDR3 DNA: TGCAGCGTTGATGGAGGGGTCGGTCAGCCCCAGCATTTT

clone size: -
V gene: TRBV5-6
D gene: -
J gene: TRBJ2-5
CDR3 protein: CASSWQETQYF
CDR3 DNA: TGTGCCAGCAGCTGGCAAGAGACCCAGTACTTC

clone size: -
V gene: TRBV27
D gene: -
J gene: TRBJ1-2
CDR3 protein: CASSVDRRHGYTF
CDR3 DNA: TGTGCCAGCAGTGTGGACAGACGGCATGGCTACACCTTC

clone size: few
V gene: TRBV6-5
D gene: -
J gene: TRBJ1-5
CDR3 protein: CASSRNKDQPQHF
CDR3 DNA: TGTGCCAGCAGTCGAAACAAGGATCAGCCCCAGCATTTT

clone size: -
V gene: TRBV4-1
D gene: -
J gene: TRBJ2-5
CDR3 protein: CASSPLGQEETQYF
CDR3 DNA: TGCGCCAGCAGCCCCCTCGGCCAAGAGGAGACCCAGTACTTC

clone size: few
V gene: TRBV4-3
D gene: -
J gene: TRBJ1-1
CDR3 protein: CASSQPGFLTEAFF
CDR3 DNA: TGCGCCAGCAGCCAACCAGGGTTCCTTACTGAAGCTTTCTTT

clone size: few
V gene: TRBV11-3
D gene: TRBD2
J gene: TRBJ2-3
CDR3 protein: CASSQGTSGVTQYF
CDR3 DNA: TGTGCCAGCAGCCAGGGGACTAGCGGGGTTACGCAGTATTTT

clone size: -
V gene: TRBV7-6
D gene: -
J gene: TRBJ2-5
CDR3 protein: CASSLGQLQETQYF
CDR3 DNA: TGTGCCAGCAGCTTAGGACAGCTCCAAGAGACCCAGTACTTC

clone size: many
V gene: TRBV7-2
D gene: TRBD2
J gene: TRBJ2-3
CDR3 protein: CASSQSASGVNTQYF
CDR3 DNA: TGTGCCAGCAGCCAAAGTGCTAGCGGGGTGAATACGCAGTATTTT

clone size: few
V gene: TRBV6-1
D gene: TRBD2
J gene: TRBJ2-1
CDR3 protein: CASSADPPLAGAYNEQFF
CDR3 DNA: TGTGCCAGCAGTGCCGACCCTCCACTAGCGGGGGCCTACAATGAGCAGTTCTTC

clone size: -
V gene: TRBV4-3
D gene: TRBD1
J gene: TRBJ2-1
CDR3 protein: CASSQDPRGPGNEQFF
CDR3 DNA: TGCGCCAGCAGCCAAGATCCGAGGGGGCCTGGGAATGAGCAGTTCTTC

clone size: -
V gene: TRBV9
D gene: -
J gene: TRBJ2-7
CDR3 protein: CASSVDQARDEQYF
CDR3 DNA: TGTGCCAGCAGCGTAGATCAGGCTCGGGACGAGCAGTACTTC

clone size: few
V gene: TRBV11-3
D gene: -
J gene: TRBJ2-5
CDR3 protein: CASSLGSIKRKGETQYF
CDR3 DNA: TGTGCCAGCAGCTTAGGATCGATCAAAAGAAAGGGGGAGACCCAGTACTTC

clone size: few
V gene: TRBV4-3
D gene: -
J gene: TRBJ2-2
CDR3 protein: CASKGSRNTGELFF
CDR3 DNA: TGCGCCAGCAAAGGTTCAAGGAACACCGGGGAGCTGTTTTTT

clone size: -
V gene: TRBV18
D gene: TRBD1
J gene: TRBJ1-2
CDR3 protein: CASSMTGETYGYTF
CDR3 DNA: TGTGCCAGCTCCATGACAGGGGAGACCTATGGCTACACCTTC

clone size: few
V gene: TRBV6-1
D gene: -
J gene: TRBJ1-2
CDR3 protein: CASKYPAEYYGYTF
CDR3 DNA: TGTGCCAGCAAGTACCCCGCGGAGTACTATGGCTACACCTTC

clone size: few
V gene: TRBV5-6
D gene: -
J gene: TRBJ2-2
CDR3 protein: CASSFLPASNTGELFF
CDR3 DNA: TGTGCCAGCAGCTTTTTACCAGCGTCGAACACCGGGGAGCTGTTTTTT

clone size: -
V gene: TRBV6-5
D gene: -
J gene: TRBJ1-2
CDR3 protein: CASSRADGYTF
CDR3 DNA: TGTGCCAGCAGTCGCGCTGATGGCTACACCTTC

clone size: -
V gene: TRBV5-1
D gene: -
J gene: TRBJ1-5
CDR3 protein: CASSLGGMSNQPQHF
CDR3 DNA: TGCGCCAGCAGCTTGGGGGGGATGAGCAATCAGCCCCAGCATTTT

clone size: few
V gene: TRBV7-2
D gene: -
J gene: TRBJ2-3
CDR3 protein: CASRPTIRSSGDTQYF
CDR3 DNA: TGTGCCAGCAGGCCGACCATTCGGTCTTCAGGAGATACGCAGTATTTT

clone size: many
V gene: TRBV21-1
D gene: -
J gene: TRBJ1-1
CDR3 protein: CASSLTGTTEAFF
CDR3 DNA: TGTGCCAGCAGCCTGACAGGGACCACTGAAGCTTTCTTT

clone size: -
V gene: TRBV13
D gene: TRBD1
J gene: TRBJ1-5
CDR3 protein: CASSMGQGGQPQHF
CDR3 DNA: TGTGCCAGCAGTATGGGACAGGGAGGACAGCCCCAGCATTTT

clone size: medium-sized
V gene: TRBV5-6
D gene: TRBD1
J gene: TRBJ2-7
CDR3 protein: CASSFGQGRYEQYF
CDR3 DNA: TGTGCCAGCAGCTTTGGACAGGGCCGATACGAGCAGTACTTC

clone size: few
V gene: TRBV5-6
D gene: -
J gene: TRBJ2-7
CDR3 protein: CASSWDIIGEQYF
CDR3 DNA: TGTGCCAGCAGCTGGGACATAATAGGCGAGCAGTACTTC

clone size: few
V gene: TRBV4-3
D gene: TRBD1
J gene: TRBJ2-7
CDR3 protein: CASSQAPDRAYEQYF
CDR3 DNA: TGCGCCAGCAGCCAAGCCCCGGACAGGGCCTACGAGCAGTACTTC

clone size: few
V gene: TRBV6-5
D gene: -
J gene: TRBJ1-1
CDR3 protein: CASSPGAGNTEAFF
CDR3 DNA: TGTGCCAGCAGCCCAGGGGCGGGGAACACTGAAGCTTTCTTT